This TCR beta chain was recovered during a study of cytomegalovirus exposure and HLA in healthy donors. About the research overall: Of the donors genotyped, several hundred in all, about 81% fell in the Caucasian-associated ancestry cluster. Notes on the study in general: In a later analysis, V- and J-gene trimming of beta chains associated with a DCLRE1C missense variant, replicated independently. Sequences of the TCR beta chain were said to predict the HLA-A and HLA-B alleles of most subjects accurately.

The PCR made use of 60 Vbeta and 13 Jbeta primers. Repertoires were generated with immunoSEQ multiplex PCR, while TCRdb's copy carries only in-frame clones and drops some. This repertoire shows 75,000 to 90,000 clones, approximately 79% found once; its top ten account for about 22%. This clone was seen more than once but under ten times. Its antigen is unknown. CDR1 and CDR2 (germline): SEHNR, FQNEAQ (reference sequence). The CDR3 has 15 residues. Trimming took 5 bases from V and 2 from J, leaving 14 bases between them. This chain links TRBV7-9 with TRBJ2-3; D may be TRBD2 (6 bases). This clonotype was obtained from a woman in her thirties or forties in good health and CMV-seropositive. Sample: PBMCs. DNA for the CDR3: TGTGCCAGCAGCCAACTAGCTATCTACACAGATACGCAGTATTTT. Protein: CASSQLAIYTDTQYF.